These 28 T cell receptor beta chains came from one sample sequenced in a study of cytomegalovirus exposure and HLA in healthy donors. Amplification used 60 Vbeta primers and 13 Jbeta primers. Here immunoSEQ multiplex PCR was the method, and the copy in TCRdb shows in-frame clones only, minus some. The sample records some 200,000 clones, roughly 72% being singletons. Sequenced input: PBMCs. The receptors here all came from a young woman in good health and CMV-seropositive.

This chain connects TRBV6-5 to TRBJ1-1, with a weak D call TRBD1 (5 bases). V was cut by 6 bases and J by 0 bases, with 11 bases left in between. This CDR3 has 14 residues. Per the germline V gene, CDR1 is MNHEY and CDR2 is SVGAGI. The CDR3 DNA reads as TGTGCCAGCAGACCTCAGGGTATGAACACTGAAGCTTTCTTT. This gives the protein CASRPQGMNTEAFF.

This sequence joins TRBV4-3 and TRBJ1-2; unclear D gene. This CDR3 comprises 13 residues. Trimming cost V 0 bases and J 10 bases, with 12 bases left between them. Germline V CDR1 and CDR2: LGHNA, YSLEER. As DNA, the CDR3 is TGCGCCAGCAGCCAAGAGACCAGGAATGACTACACCTTC. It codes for CASSQETRNDYTF.

The CDR3 loop is CASSIGLLTMNEQFF. The CDR3 region has the DNA TGTGCCAGTAGTATTGGACTTTTAACTATGAATGAGCAGTTCTTC. The gene calls are TRBV19 and TRBJ2-1; possibly TRBD2 for D (5 bases). The CDR3 spans 15 residues. The V gene lost 3 bases and the J gene lost 7 bases, with 16 bases spanning the gap. The germline V gene has CDR1 LNHDA and CDR2 SQIVND (reference sequence).

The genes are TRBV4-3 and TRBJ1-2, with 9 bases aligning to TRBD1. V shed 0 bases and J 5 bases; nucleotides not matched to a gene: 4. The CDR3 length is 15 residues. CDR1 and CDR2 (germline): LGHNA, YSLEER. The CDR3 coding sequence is TGCGCCAGCAGCCAAGATCTCGGGACAGGGTATGGCTACACCTTC. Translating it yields CASSQDLGTGYGYTF.

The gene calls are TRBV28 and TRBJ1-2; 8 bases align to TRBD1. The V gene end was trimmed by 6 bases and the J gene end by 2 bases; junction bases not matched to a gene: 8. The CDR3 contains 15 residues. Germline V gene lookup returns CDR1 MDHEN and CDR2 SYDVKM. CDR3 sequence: CASRHTGGTNYGYTF. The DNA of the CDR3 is TGTGCCAGCAGACACACAGGGGGGACAAACTATGGCTACACCTTC.

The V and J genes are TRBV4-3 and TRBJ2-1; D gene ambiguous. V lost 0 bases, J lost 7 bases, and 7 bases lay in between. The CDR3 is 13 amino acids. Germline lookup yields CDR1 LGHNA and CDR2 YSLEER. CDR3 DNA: TGCGCCAGCAGCCAAGATTCCTCGAATGAGCAGTTCTTC. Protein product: CASSQDSSNEQFF.

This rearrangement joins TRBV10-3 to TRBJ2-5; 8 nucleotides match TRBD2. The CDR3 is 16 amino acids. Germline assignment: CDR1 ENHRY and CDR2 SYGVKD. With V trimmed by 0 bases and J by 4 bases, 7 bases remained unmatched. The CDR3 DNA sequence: TGTGCCATCAGTGAGTCATCGGGAGGGGCGCGAGAGACCCAGTACTTC. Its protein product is CAISESSGGARETQYF.

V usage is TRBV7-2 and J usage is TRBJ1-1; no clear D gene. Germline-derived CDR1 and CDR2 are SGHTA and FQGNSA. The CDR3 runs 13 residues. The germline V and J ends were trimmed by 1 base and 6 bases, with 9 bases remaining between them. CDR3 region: CASSLGFTSEAFF. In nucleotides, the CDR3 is TGTGCCAGCAGCTTAGGGTTCACTTCTGAAGCTTTCTTT.

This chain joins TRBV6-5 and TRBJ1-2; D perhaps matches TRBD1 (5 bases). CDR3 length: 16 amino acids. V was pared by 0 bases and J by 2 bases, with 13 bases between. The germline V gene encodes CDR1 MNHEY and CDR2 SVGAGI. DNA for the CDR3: TGTGCCAGCAGTTACTCGGGGGGGATACCAAACTATGGCTACACCTTC. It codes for CASSYSGGIPNYGYTF.

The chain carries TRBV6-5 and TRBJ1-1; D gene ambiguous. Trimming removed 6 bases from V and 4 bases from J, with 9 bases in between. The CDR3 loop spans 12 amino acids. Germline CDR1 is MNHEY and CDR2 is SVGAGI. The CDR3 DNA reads TGTGCCAGCAGAACCGGAGTCACTGAAGCTTTCTTT. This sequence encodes CASRTGVTEAFF.

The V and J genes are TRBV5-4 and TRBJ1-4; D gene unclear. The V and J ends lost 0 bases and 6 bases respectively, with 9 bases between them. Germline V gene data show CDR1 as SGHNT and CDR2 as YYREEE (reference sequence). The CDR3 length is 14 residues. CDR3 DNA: TGTGCCAGCAGCTTGGGGCCGCTGGATGAAAAACTGTTTTTT. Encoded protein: CASSLGPLDEKLFF.

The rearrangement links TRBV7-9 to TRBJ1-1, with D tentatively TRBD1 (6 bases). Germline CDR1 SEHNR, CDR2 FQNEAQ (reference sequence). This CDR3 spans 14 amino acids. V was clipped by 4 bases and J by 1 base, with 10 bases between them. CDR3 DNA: TGTGCCAGCAGCTATGGACAGACGAACACTGAAGCTTTCTTT. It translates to CASSYGQTNTEAFF.

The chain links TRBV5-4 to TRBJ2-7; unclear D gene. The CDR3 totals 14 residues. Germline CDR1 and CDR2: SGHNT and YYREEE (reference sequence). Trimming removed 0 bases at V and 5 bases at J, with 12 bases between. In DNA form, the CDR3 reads TGTGCCAGCAGCTTGGCCTCTTGGGCCAACGAGCAGTACTTC. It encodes CASSLASWANEQYF.

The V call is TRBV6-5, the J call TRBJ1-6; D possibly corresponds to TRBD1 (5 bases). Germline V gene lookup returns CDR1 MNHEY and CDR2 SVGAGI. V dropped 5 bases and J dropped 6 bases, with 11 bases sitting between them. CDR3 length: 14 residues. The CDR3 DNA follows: TGTGCCAGCAGTGCAAGGGGCCGTAATTCACCCCTCCACTTT. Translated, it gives CASSARGRNSPLHF.

The CDR3 DNA follows: TGTGCCAGCAGCGTAGGAGCGGGGGGGCCCGACTCCTACGAGCAGTACTTC. It codes for CASSVGAGGPDSYEQYF. The genes are TRBV9 and TRBJ2-7; 10 nucleotides align to TRBD2. V lost 0 bases, J lost 0 bases, and 6 bases stayed unmatched. Germline CDR1 reads SGDLS; CDR2 reads YYNGEE. CDR3 length: 17 residues.

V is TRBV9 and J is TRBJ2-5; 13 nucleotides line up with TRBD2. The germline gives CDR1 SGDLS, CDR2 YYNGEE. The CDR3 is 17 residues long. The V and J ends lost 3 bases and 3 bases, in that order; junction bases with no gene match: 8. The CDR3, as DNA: TGTGCCAGCAGCGGCACTCCGGGACTAGCGGGAAAAGAGACCCAGTACTTC. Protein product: CASSGTPGLAGKETQYF.

This CDR3 is CASSQPGGGETQYF. The CDR3, as DNA: TGTGCCAGCAGCCAACCTGGGGGAGGAGAGACCCAGTACTTC. The gene calls are TRBV7-2 and TRBJ2-5; TRBD2 is a possible D gene (6 bases). This CDR3 is 14 amino acids long. V was cut by 5 bases and J by 4 bases, with 14 bases left in between. Germline-derived CDR1 and CDR2 are SGHTA and FQGNSA.

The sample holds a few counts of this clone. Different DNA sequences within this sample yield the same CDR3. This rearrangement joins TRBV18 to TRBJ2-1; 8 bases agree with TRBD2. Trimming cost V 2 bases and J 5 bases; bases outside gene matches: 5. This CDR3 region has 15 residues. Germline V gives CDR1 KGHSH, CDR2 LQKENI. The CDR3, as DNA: TGTGCCAGCTCACCAACTAGCGGAGGGAACAATGAGCAGTTCTTC. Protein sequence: CASSPTSGGNNEQFF.

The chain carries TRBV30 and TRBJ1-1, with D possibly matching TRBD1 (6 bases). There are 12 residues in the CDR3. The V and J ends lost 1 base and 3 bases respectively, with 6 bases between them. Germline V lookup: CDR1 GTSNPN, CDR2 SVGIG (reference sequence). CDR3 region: CAWSGQDTEAFF. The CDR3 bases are TGTGCCTGGAGTGGACAGGACACTGAAGCTTTCTTT.

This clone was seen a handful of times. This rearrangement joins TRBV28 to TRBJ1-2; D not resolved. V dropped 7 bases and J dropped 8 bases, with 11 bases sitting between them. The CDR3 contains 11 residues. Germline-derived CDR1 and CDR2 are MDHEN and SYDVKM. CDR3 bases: TGTGCCAGCATCGGAACAGAAGGCTACACCTTC. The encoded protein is CASIGTEGYTF.

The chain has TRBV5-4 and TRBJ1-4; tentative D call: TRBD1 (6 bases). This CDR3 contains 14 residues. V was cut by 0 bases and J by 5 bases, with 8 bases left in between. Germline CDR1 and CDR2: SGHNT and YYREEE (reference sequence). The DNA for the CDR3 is TGTGCCAGCAGCTTGGGACAGGCGAATGAAAAACTGTTTTTT. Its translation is CASSLGQANEKLFF. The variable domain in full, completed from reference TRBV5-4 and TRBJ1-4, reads ETGVTQSPTHLIKTRGQQVTLRCSSQSGHNTVSWYQQALGQGPQFIFQYYREEENGRGNFPPRFSGLQFPNYSSELNVNALELDDSALYLCASSLGQANEKLFFGSGTQLSVL.

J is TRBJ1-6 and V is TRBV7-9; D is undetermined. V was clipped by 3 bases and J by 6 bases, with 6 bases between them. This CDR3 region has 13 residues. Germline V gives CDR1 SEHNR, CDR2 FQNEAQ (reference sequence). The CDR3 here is CASSFPGNSPLHF. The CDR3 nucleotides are TGTGCCAGCAGCTTCCCGGGTAATTCACCCCTCCACTTT.

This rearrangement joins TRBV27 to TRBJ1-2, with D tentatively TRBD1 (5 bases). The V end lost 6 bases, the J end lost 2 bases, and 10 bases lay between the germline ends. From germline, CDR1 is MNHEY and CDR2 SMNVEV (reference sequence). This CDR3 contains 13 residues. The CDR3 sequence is CASSGQDNYGYTF. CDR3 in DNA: TGTGCCAGCAGCGGACAAGACAACTATGGCTACACCTTC.

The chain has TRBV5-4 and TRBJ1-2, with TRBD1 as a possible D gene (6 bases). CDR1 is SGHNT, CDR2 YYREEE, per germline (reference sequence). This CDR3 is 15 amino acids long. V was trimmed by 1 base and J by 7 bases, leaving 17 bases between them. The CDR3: CASSLQSGASGGYTF. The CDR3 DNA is TGTGCCAGCAGCTTGCAATCAGGGGCCAGTGGTGGCTACACCTTC.

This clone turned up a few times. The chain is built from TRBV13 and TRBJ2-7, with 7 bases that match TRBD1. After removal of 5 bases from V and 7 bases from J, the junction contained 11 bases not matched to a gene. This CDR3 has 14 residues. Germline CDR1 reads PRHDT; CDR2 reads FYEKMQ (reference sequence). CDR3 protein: CASSGDRARGEQYF. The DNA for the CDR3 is TGTGCCAGCAGCGGCGACAGGGCTCGTGGGGAGCAGTACTTC.

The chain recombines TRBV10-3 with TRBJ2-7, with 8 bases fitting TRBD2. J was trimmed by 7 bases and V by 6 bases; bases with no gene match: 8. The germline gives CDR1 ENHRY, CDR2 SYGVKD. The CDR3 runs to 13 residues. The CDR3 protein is CAISGLALGEQYF. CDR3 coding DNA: TGTGCCATCAGCGGACTAGCACTGGGTGAGCAGTACTTC.

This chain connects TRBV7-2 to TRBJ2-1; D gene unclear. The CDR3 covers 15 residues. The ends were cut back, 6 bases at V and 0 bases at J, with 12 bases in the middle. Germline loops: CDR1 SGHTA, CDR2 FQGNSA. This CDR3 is CASSPQVSSYNEQFF. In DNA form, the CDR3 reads TGTGCCAGCAGTCCCCAGGTGAGCTCCTACAATGAGCAGTTCTTC.

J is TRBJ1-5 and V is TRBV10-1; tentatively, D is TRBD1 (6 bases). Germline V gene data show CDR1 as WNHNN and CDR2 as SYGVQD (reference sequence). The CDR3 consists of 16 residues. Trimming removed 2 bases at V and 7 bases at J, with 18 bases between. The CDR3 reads CASSEPVRGKWQPQHF. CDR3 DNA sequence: TGCGCCAGCAGTGAGCCCGTCAGGGGCAAGTGGCAGCCCCAGCATTTT.